The source of this TCR beta chain is a study of beta chain features in type 1 diabetes. Findings and caveats of the study: Highly expressing activated T cells could be over-counted with a cDNA template. There was a moderate but significant shortening of TCRB CDR3s in all four CD4+ subsets of Type 1 diabetes patients. Compared with healthy donors, patients appeared to share more similar naive, central memory and regulatory TCRB repertoires.

A CD45RO/CCR7/CD25/CD127/CD95/CD27 panel sorted naive, central memory, regulatory and stem cell-like memory CD4+ cells. Sequencing targeted expressed TCRB transcripts, as all isolated RNA had been reverse transcribed. The data were produced by immunoSEQ multiplex PCR, yet TCRdb's version contains in-frame clones alone and is incomplete. The sample consists of 150,000 to 200,000 clones, roughly 65% of them appearing once. Of note for this clone: As yet, its antigen is unknown.

Sequencing used naive CD4+ T cells from blood. The sequence came from a man younger than 40 with type 1 diabetes.

The DNA for the CDR3 is TGCAGCGCCGGGACTATCTACGAGCAGTACTTC. Its protein is CSAGTIYEQYF. The rearrangement uses TRBV29-1 and TRBJ2-7, with 7 positions matching TRBD2. Germline assignment: CDR1 SQVTM and CDR2 ANQGSEA. The CDR3 runs to 11 residues. V was pared by 7 bases and J by 3 bases, with 3 bases of the junction left unmatched.